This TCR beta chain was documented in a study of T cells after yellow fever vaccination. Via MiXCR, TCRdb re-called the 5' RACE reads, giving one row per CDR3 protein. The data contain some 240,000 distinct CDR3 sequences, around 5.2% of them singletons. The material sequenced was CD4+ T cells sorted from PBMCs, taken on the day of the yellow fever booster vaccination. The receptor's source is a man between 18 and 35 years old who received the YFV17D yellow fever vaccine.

The CDR3 reads CSVEVRADEQYF. CDR3 sequence (DNA): TGCAGCGTTGAAGTTCGGGCAGACGAGCAGTACTTC. This chain connects TRBV29-1 to TRBJ2-7, with D unclear. Deletions cut 1 base from V and 5 bases from J, with 9 bases between. Germline V gene lookup returns CDR1 SQVTM and CDR2 ANQGSEA. The CDR3 totals 12 residues.